This TCR beta chain was captured in a study of CD8 T cells in Susac syndrome (dated by TCRdb to about 2019). With respect to the entire study: The study used repertoire sequencing to test whether antigen drove CD8+ T cell activation and differentiation in Susac syndrome. Results the study describes overall, beyond this receptor: The TCR sequencing and HLA analysis was acknowledged to have included a relatively small number of individuals.

There are 15 amino acids in the CDR3, from cysteine to phenylalanine inclusive. Only the CDR3 portion is preserved as DNA: 45 bases, with reading frame beginning at the first base. V has 1 base trimmed and J has 3 bases trimmed; junction bases matching no gene number 6. CDR1 SGHRS and CDR2 YFSETQ are derived from the germline V gene. RNA was extracted using the RNeasy kit, and roughly 0.45 to 1 microgram was reverse transcribed with random hexamers. The immunoSEQ multiplex PCR assay, which covers 54 Vbeta and 13 Jbeta segments, was used to amplify TCR beta CDR3 regions. To correct PCR amplification bias, a synthetic template baseline was used for both primer optimization and computational correction. The authors' pipeline ran thus. Reads were annotated to V, D and J genes according to IMGT and were analyzed with immunoSEQ Analyzer, with only productive sequences retained. To calculate clonality, Shannon entropy was normalized by log2 of the number of productive unique sequences and then subtracted from one. For each patient and control, public and private clones were evaluated among the 100 most prevalent clones. Clones were defined as Susac-specific when absent from the healthy and MS cohorts, from about 1,100 published viral clones and from other ImmuneACCESS disease sequences. TCRdb trimmed the raw reads at Q25, called clones with MiXCR and kept productive beta chains. Rows are unified per CDR3 protein, each entry keeping the most common DNA and genes. TCRdb's processing, not the authors' own work, is the source of the V and J calls. Here the sample has over 300,000 distinct CDR3 sequences; roughly nine tenths occur a single time. The ten most abundant clones make up about 0.07% of the sample.

This clonotype was picked up one time. Its antigen is not yet known. No base-level quality is on record; no much larger clone is a single base apart. A solitary read yields weak support. Peripheral blood CD8+ and CD4+ T cells from healthy donors, Susac syndrome patients and multiple sclerosis patients were profiled by high-throughput TCR beta sequencing. The multiple sclerosis controls were treatment-naive patients whose relapsing-remitting disease, either stable or active, fulfilled the revised McDonald criteria. Bulk CD8+ and CD4+ T cells were purified magnetically by negative isolation, whereas CD8+ TEMRA cells were enriched by FACS. Blood was drawn into EDTA tubes, processed within 24 hours, and PBMCs were isolated by density gradient centrifugation. PBMCs intended for TCR sequencing were cryopreserved in liquid nitrogen and were subsequently thawed in a 37 degrees C water bath. Purity of sorted or isolated CD4+, CD8+ and CD8+ TEMRA cells was at least 90%.

The receptor comes from a human donor with multiple sclerosis. The chain uses TRBV5-1 and TRBJ2-7; TRBD1 lines up with 8 middle nucleotides. The sequencing sample was made of CD4+ T cells from PBMCs. CDR3 region: CASSLQSGQGYEQYF. Here is the DNA: TGCGCCAGCAGCTTGCAGTCTGGACAGGGCTACGAGCAGTACTTC.